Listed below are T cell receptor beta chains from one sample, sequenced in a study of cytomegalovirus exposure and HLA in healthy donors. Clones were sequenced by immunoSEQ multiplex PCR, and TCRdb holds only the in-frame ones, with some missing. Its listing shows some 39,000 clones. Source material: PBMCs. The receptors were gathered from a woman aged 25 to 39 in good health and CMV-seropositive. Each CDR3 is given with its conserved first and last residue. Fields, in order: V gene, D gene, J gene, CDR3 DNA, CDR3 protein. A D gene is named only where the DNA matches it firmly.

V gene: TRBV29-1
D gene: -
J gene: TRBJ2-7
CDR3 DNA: TGCAGCGTTGAAGTAGGGGACGAGCAGTACTTC
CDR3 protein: CSVEVGDEQYF

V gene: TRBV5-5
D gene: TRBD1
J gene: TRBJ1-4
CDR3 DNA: TGTGCCAGCAGCTCCCGACAGGGGGGAAAGAATGAAAAACTGTTTTTT
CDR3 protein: CASSSRQGGKNEKLFF

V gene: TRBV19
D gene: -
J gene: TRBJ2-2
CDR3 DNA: TGTGCCAGTAGCTACAGGGCTTGGGCCGGGGAGCTGTTTTTT
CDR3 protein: CASSYRAWAGELFF

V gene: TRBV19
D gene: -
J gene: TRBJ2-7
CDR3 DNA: TGTGCCAGTAGCGACAGTCCTAACTCCTACGAGCAGTACTTC
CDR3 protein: CASSDSPNSYEQYF

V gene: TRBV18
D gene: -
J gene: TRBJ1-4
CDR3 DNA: TGTGCCAGCTCACCACTCGGGGGGGCGCCGAATGAAAAACTGTTTTTT
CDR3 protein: CASSPLGGAPNEKLFF

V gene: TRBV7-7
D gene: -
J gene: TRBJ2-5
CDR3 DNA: TGTGCCAGCAGCCGTGGACACTTCCAAGAGACCCAGTACTTC
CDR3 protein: CASSRGHFQETQYF

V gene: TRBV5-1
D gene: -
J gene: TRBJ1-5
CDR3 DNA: TGCGCCAGCAGTCCAAACAGCCTCAATCAGCCCCAGCATTTT
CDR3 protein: CASSPNSLNQPQHF

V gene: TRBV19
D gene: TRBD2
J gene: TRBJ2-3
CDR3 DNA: TGTGCCAGTAGTATCCGACTAGCGGGGGGCCCGTCAGATACGCAGTATTTT
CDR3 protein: CASSIRLAGGPSDTQYF

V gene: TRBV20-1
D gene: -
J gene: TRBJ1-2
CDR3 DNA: TGCAGTGCGTACTGGGAGGGGGGCTACACCTTC
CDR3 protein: CSAYWEGGYTF

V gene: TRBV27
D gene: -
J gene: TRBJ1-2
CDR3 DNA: TGTGCCAGCAGTTTATCTGGGGTAGGGAGGCTTTATGGCTACACCTTC
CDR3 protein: CASSLSGVGRLYGYTF

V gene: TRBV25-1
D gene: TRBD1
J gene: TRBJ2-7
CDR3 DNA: TGTGCCAGCAGTGGGACAGGGAGATACGAGCAGTACTTC
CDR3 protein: CASSGTGRYEQYF

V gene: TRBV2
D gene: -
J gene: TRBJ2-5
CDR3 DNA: TGTGCCAGCACTAAGGGACAACAGGAGACCCAGTACTTC
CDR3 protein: CASTKGQQETQYF

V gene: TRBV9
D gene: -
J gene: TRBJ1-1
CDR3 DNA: TGTGCCAGCAGCACCGGAGTGAACACTGAAGCTTTCTTT
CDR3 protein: CASSTGVNTEAFF

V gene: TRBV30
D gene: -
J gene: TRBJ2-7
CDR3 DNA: TGTGCCTGGACTACCCCCCCTCGGGGGAACGAGCAGTACTTC
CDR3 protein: CAWTTPPRGNEQYF

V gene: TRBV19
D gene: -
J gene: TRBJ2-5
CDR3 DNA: TGTGCCAGTAGTTCAATAGGGAGGTTCCAAGAGACCCAGTACTTC
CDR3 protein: CASSSIGRFQETQYF

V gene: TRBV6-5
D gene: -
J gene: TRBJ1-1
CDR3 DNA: TGTGCCAGCAGTGCCCGGACATCCCCCCTGGGAGCTTTCTTT
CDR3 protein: CASSARTSPLGAFF

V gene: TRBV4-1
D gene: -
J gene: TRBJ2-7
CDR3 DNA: TGCGCCAGCAGCCAAGGAACGGGAGAGCAGTACTTC
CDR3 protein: CASSQGTGEQYF

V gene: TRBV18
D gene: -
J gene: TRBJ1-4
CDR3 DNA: TGTGCCAGCTCACTGGACATCGGGCTGTTTTTT
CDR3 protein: CASSLDIGLFF

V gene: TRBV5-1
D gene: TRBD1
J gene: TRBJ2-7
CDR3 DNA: TGCGCCAGCAGCCCCCGGGACAGAACCTACGAGCAGTACTTC
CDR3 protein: CASSPRDRTYEQYF

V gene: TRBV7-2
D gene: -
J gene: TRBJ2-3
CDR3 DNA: TGTGCCAGCAGCTTCGGGGGAACAGATACGCAGTATTTT
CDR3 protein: CASSFGGTDTQYF

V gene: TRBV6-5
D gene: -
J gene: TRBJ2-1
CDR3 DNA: TGTGCCAGCAGTCGCGGGGTCTCCTACAATGAGCAGTTCTTC
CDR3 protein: CASSRGVSYNEQFF

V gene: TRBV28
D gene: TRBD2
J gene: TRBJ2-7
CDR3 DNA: TGTGCCAGCAGCCGTCCCGGGACTAGCGTGTACGAGCAGTACTTC
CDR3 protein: CASSRPGTSVYEQYF

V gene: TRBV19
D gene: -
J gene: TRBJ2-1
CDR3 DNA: TGTGCCAGTAGTACGGACTCCTTCCCGAGTTATGAGCAGTTCTTC
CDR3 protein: CASSTDSFPSYEQFF

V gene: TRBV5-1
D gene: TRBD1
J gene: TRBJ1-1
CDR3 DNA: TGCGCCAGCAGCTTGGCCGGGACAGGGGCTACTGAAGCTTTCTTT
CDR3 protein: CASSLAGTGATEAFF

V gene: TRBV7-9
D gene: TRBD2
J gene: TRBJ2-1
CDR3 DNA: TGTGCCAGCAGCTTAGGCCTAGCGGGGAAAAATGAGCAGTTCTTC
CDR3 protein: CASSLGLAGKNEQFF

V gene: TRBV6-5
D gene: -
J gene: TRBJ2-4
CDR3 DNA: TGTGCCAGCAGTTCGAGACCCGGGGACATTCAGTACTTC
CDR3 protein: CASSSRPGDIQYF

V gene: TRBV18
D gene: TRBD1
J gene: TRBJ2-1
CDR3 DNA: TGTGCCAGCCCACCACCGGAGACAGGGTCGGGGAATGAGCAGTTCTTC
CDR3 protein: CASPPPETGSGNEQFF

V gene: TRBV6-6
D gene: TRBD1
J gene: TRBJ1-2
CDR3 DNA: TGTGCCAGCAGTTACGCGACAGGGGACTATGGCTACACCTTC
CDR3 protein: CASSYATGDYGYTF

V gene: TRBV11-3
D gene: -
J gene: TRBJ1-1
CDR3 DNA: TGTGCCAGCAGCTTTCGAGGGGGGGAGAACACTGAAGCTTTCTTT
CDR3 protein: CASSFRGGENTEAFF

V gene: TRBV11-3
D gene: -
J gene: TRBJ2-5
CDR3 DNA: TGTGCCAGCAGCTTAACCCTCCAGCAAGAGACCCAGTACTTC
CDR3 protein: CASSLTLQQETQYF

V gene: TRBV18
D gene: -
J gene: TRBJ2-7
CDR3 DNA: TGTGCCAGCTCACCAGGGTCAGGGCTCGAGCAGTACTTC
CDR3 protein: CASSPGSGLEQYF

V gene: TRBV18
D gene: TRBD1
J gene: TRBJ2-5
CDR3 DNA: TGTGCCAGCTCACCGGACAGGGCGGCGGAGACCCAGTACTTC
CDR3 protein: CASSPDRAAETQYF

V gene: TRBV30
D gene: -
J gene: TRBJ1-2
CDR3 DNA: TGTGCCTGGAGTGTGTATGGTGCAGGGTTTGGCTACACCTTC
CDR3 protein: CAWSVYGAGFGYTF

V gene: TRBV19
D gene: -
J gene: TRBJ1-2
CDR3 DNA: TGTGCCAGTAACGCGGGCTTGTCTGGCTACACCTTC
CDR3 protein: CASNAGLSGYTF

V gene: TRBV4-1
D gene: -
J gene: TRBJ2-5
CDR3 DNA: TGCGCCAGCAGCCAAGGGATCTCCGGGAACCAAGAGACCCAGTACTTC
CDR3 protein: CASSQGISGNQETQYF

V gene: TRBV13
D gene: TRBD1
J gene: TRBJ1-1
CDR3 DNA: TGTGCCAGCAGCTCCGGACAGGGGCGGGCTGAAGCTTTCTTT
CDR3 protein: CASSSGQGRAEAFF

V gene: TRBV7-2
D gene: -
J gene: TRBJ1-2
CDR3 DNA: TGTGCCAGCAGCTTAGCCTGGTCCGGGGGAGGCTACACCTTC
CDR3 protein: CASSLAWSGGGYTF

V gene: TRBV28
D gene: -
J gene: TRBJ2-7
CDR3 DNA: TGTGCCAGCAGCGCTAGCGCCCAGGGTGGCGAGCAGTACTTC
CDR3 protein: CASSASAQGGEQYF

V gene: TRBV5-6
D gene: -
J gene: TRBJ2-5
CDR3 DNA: TGTGCCAGCAGCTTGGTTCAGGGAATGGAGACCCAGTACTTC
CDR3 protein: CASSLVQGMETQYF

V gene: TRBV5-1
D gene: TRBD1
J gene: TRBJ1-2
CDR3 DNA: TGCGCCAGCAGCTGGGACAGGGCCTCCGGCTACACCTTC
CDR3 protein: CASSWDRASGYTF

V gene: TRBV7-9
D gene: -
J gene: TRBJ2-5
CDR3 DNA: TGTGCCAGCAGCTTAAGCTCTCAAGAGACCCAGTACTTC
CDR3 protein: CASSLSSQETQYF

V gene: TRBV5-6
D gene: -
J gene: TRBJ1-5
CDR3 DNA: TGTGCCAGCAGCTTGGGACCCGGAGTATTTCAGCCCCAGCATTTT
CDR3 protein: CASSLGPGVFQPQHF

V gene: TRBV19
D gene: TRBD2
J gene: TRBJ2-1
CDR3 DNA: TGTGCCAGTAGTATAGATCCTAGCGGGGGGGATGAGCAGTTCTTC
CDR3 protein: CASSIDPSGGDEQFF

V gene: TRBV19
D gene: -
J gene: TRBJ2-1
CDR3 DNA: TGTGCCAGTAAGTTTAGCGGTTCCTACAATGAGCAGTTCTTC
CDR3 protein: CASKFSGSYNEQFF

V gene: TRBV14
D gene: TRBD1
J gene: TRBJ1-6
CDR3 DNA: TGTGCCAGCAGGAAACAGGGGCGGGATTCACCCCTCCACTTT
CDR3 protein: CASRKQGRDSPLHF

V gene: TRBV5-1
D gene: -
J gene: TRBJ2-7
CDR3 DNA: TGCGCCAGCAGCTTGGCACAGACCTACGAGCAGTACTTC
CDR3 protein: CASSLAQTYEQYF